Detailed here is one TCR beta chain. The CDR3 is 14 amino acids. Germline CDR1 and CDR2: LNHDA and SQIVND (reference sequence). Trimming took off 0 bases at V and 5 bases at J, with 7 bases between the two ends. These data originate in a study of blood T cell repertoires in COVID-19. Across the whole study: T cells, B-cell-depleted T cells, or PBMCs provided the cDNA or gDNA that served as material.

Repertoires were generated with immunoSEQ multiplex PCR, while TCRdb's copy carries only in-frame clones and drops some. The data hold under 120,000 clones, with 75% to 90% observed a single time. This receptor was obtained from a woman older than 75 with acute or convalescent COVID-19. This chain uses TRBV19 with TRBJ2-2, with D hard to call. The sample comprised peripheral blood. The CDR3 here is CASSIDRVTGELFF. CDR3 sequence (DNA): TGTGCCAGTAGTATAGATCGGGTTACCGGGGAGCTGTTTTTT.